Included here is one T cell receptor beta chain sequence, with context. Its antigen specificity is not known. No qualities accompany the bases; no much larger clone lies one base away. Receptor libraries were prepared by PCR. Sequencing took place on an Illumina HiSeq 2500. To reduce PCR and sequencing biases, unique molecular identifiers were incorporated into the TCR beta cDNA libraries. Some 500,000 cDNA molecules were obtained for every 1 to 10 million input T cells, so each molecule roughly corresponded to one T cell. The patient libraries were prepared and sequenced with the same protocol used for the earlier healthy control dataset. Within a given batch, samples were prepared together, multiplexed and sequenced on the same HiSeq lane. The authors' analysis ran thus. MIGEC was used to process the raw barcoded reads, and molecular identifier groups with only a single read were discarded before consensus assembly and CDR3 extraction. Clonotype tables were post-analysed with VDJtools, and diversity was normalized by down-sampling all datasets to the smallest sample size. Repertoire overlap clustering matched CDR3 amino acid but not nucleotide sequences to correct batch-related cross-sample contamination. Using fastp at Q25 and MiXCR, TCRdb reprocessed the public reads and kept productive beta chains. Identical CDR3 protein sequences are pooled into one entry, listed with their most common genes and DNA. TCRdb assigned the V and J calls; the authors' analysis was not used. This sample is represented by approximately 400,000 distinct CDR3 sequences; 30% to 45% of them were singletons. The ten largest make up around an eighth of the sample.

The CDR3 numbers 12 residues from cysteine through phenylalanine. The kept DNA is CDR3 alone, 36 bases in frame from the first base. The germline V gene specifies ENHRY as CDR1 and SYGVKD as CDR2. Trimming removed 10 bases from V and 2 bases from J, leaving 11 bases between the germline ends. The data were taken from a study of post-analysis software for immune sequencing data (dated by TCRdb to between 2015 and 2016). Regarding the study in general: Relapsing-remitting, secondary progressive and progressive-relapsing multiple sclerosis were recorded as disease courses, and subtype annotation was lacking for some patients. The patient repertoires were compared against 11 previously published healthy control repertoires obtained from donors aged about 6 to 25 years. A subset of samples was prepared in parallel using single-end sample barcoding, then pooled and co-amplified after Illumina adapter ligation.

TCR beta repertoires were profiled from peripheral blood of approximately 13 young patients with multiple sclerosis to demonstrate the VDJtools post-analysis software. The multiple sclerosis patients were children and adolescents ranging in age from about 6 to 17 years. The study at large found these results: The control group was slightly older than the multiple sclerosis patient group. Multiple sclerosis patients had significantly lower normalized Chao1 diversity than controls, a result that suggests substantial peripheral T-cell clonal expansion. When samples were clustered directly using the F measure, samples prepared in the same batch co-clustered strongly, which prompted a batch-effect correction. Significantly higher frequencies in patients than in controls were found for roughly 5 TRBV segments, including TRBV5-6, TRBV5-1 and TRBV20-1.

What was sequenced was blood. The source is a girl under 18 with multiple sclerosis. The sequence joins TRBV10-3 to TRBJ1-2; the D gene is perhaps TRBD1, on 6 matching bases. The DNA reads TGTGCCACCAGGGGCAGCAACTATGGCTACACCTTC. It codes for CATRGSNYGYTF.